This T cell receptor beta chain stems from a study of PD-L1 blockade in urothelial cancer. Study summary: Researchers found blood samples held a median of approximately 150,000 T cells.

PCRs each included synthetic TCR analog templates spiked in. TCRdb keeps only in-frame clones here, not all; method: immunoSEQ multiplex PCR. The table records 100,000 to 150,000 clones, around 85% of them present only once. Germline assignment: CDR1 MGHRA and CDR2 YSYEKL. After removal of 3 bases from V and 6 bases from J, the junction contained 8 bases not matched to a gene. This CDR3 has 15 amino acids. Regarding time point: pretreatment peripheral blood. The material sequenced was PBMCs, taken around atezolizumab (anti-PD-L1) treatment. This clonotype was obtained from a middle-aged man with urothelial cancer. The chain has TRBV4-1 and TRBJ2-7, with TRBD2 matching 10 bases. CDR3 sequence: CASSHQLAGRTEQYF. CDR3 coding DNA: TGCGCCAGCAGCCACCAACTAGCGGGAAGGACCGAGCAGTACTTC.